This TCR beta chain derives from a study of blood T cell repertoires in COVID-19. The CDR3 spans 15 residues. V shed 2 bases and J shed 2 bases, with 12 bases lying between them. CDR1 is MNHEY, CDR2 SVGAGI, per germline. The assay was immunoSEQ multiplex PCR, and TCRdb's table has in-frame clones only and misses some. The table has some 300,000 clones, about 91% seen once. Specimen: peripheral blood. The receptor was isolated from a young woman who had recovered from COVID-19. The J gene is TRBJ1-2, the V gene TRBV6-5; no definite D call. DNA of the CDR3: TGTGCCAGCAGTTACCTTGGCAGTCGCAACTATGGCTACACCTTC. Protein sequence: CASSYLGSRNYGYTF.